The 27 T cell receptor beta chains below all came from one sample that was sequenced in a study of control samples from healthy donors and cancer patients. Generated by immunoSEQ multiplex PCR, the TCRdb table keeps only in-frame clones and is missing some. The table has roughly 200,000 clones, roughly 94% seen once. The sequencing sample was made of blood. These receptors originate from a man in his fifties in good health.

This clone has just a few counts. This chain uses TRBV7-9 with TRBJ1-1; no clear D. The germline gives CDR1 SEHNR, CDR2 FQNEAQ (reference sequence). The CDR3 is 12 amino acids. Trimming removed 5 bases from V and 3 bases from J, with 7 bases in between. CDR3 sequence (DNA): TGTGCCAGCAGCACTGAGTACACTGAAGCTTTCTTT. Translating gives CASSTEYTEAFF.

The chain is built from TRBV6-5 and TRBJ2-1; D not resolved. The CDR3 runs to 11 residues. The germline V gene has CDR1 MNHEY and CDR2 SVGAGI. Trimming stripped 6 bases from V and 7 bases from J, with 7 bases between. CDR3 loop: CASSRINEQFF. CDR3 DNA: TGTGCCAGCAGCCGTATTAATGAGCAGTTCTTC.

The rearrangement links TRBV6-2 or TRBV6-3 to TRBJ1-2; unclear D gene. Trimming removed 6 bases at V and 2 bases at J, with 19 bases between. Germline V lookup: CDR1 MNHEY, CDR2 SVGEGT. CDR3 length: 16 residues. In nucleotides, the CDR3 is TGTGCCAGCAGCCTATCAATCGGGGAAGTAAACTATGGCTACACCTTC. This codes for CASSLSIGEVNYGYTF.

V usage is TRBV6-5 and J usage is TRBJ2-1; D not certain. The CDR3 contains 14 residues. The germline V gene has CDR1 MNHEY and CDR2 SVGAGI. Trimming removed 6 bases at V and 0 bases at J, with 9 bases between. The CDR3 loop reads CASRAYYSYNEQFF. The CDR3 DNA reads TGTGCCAGCAGGGCCTATTACTCCTACAATGAGCAGTTCTTC.

As regards this clone: The sample contains more than one DNA sequence encoding this CDR3. The V and J genes are TRBV12-3 or TRBV12-4 and TRBJ2-7; TRBD1 agrees at 7 bases. With 6 bases clipped from V and 4 bases from J, the junction kept 3 bases outside the gene matches. CDR3 length: 12 residues. The CDR3 region has the DNA TGTGCCAGCAGCCGGGACAGTTACGAGCAGTACTTC. Translating gives CASSRDSYEQYF.

This sequence joins TRBV7-6 and TRBJ2-2, with D perhaps assigned TRBD1 or TRBD2 (5 bases each). The germline gives CDR1 SGHVS, CDR2 FNYEAQ. Trimming removed 5 bases from V and 6 bases from J, with 16 bases in between. This CDR3 is built from 15 residues. The CDR3, as DNA: TGTGCCAGCAGCCTCAGGCTAGCAGGGTCCGGGGAGCTGTTTTTT. Translating it yields CASSLRLAGSGELFF. Complete variable domain (other parts from reference TRBV7-6 and TRBJ2-2): GAGVSQSPRYKVTKRGQDVALRCDPISGHVSLYWYRQALGQGPEFLTYFNYEAQQDKSGLPNDRFSAERPEGSISTLTIQRTEQRDSAMYRCASSLRLAGSGELFFGEGSRLTVL.

This rearrangement joins TRBV28 to TRBJ1-3, with a tentative D call TRBD1 (5 bases). V dropped 3 bases and J dropped 7 bases, with 16 bases sitting between them. CDR3 length equals 15 residues. In germline, CDR1 is MDHEN, CDR2 SYDVKM. CDR3 amino acids: CASSLGPSARNTIYF. DNA for the CDR3: TGTGCCAGCAGTTTGGGGCCTTCGGCGAGGAACACCATATATTTT.

J is TRBJ1-2 and V is TRBV29-1; 7 nucleotides line up with TRBD1. The J segment lost 9 bases and the V segment lost 3 bases, leaving 7 bases of the junction unmatched. Per germline, CDR1 SQVTM and CDR2 ANQGSEA. This CDR3 is 12 amino acids long. The CDR3: CSVDLTGKSYTF. The DNA of the CDR3 is TGCAGCGTTGATTTGACAGGGAAGAGCTACACCTTC.

V gene TRBV6-5 combines with J gene TRBJ1-5; weak D call: TRBD1 (5 bases). The V end lost 5 bases, the J end lost 1 base, and 12 bases lay between the germline ends. The V gene's germline CDR1 is MNHEY and CDR2 SVGAGI. The CDR3 totals 15 residues. This chain's CDR3 is CASSPRDVSNQPQHF. DNA of the CDR3: TGTGCCAGCAGTCCCAGGGACGTAAGCAATCAGCCCCAGCATTTT.

The count of this clone is one. V is TRBV10-3 and J is TRBJ1-6; 10 nucleotides align to TRBD1. Germline V gene lookup returns CDR1 ENHRY and CDR2 SYGVKD. Germline trimming cut 2 bases from V and 10 bases from J; bases unmatched to any gene: 11. This CDR3 spans 17 amino acids. The CDR3 DNA is TGTGCCATCAGTGAGAACCGAGTGGGGACAGGGGAATCACCCCTCCACTTT. Amino acids: CAISENRVGTGESPLHF.

J is TRBJ2-1 and V is TRBV6-2 or TRBV6-3, with D unclear. CDR3 length: 13 amino acids. The V end lost 8 bases, the J end lost 0 bases, and 8 bases lay between the germline ends. Germline V lookup: CDR1 MNHEY, CDR2 SVGEGT. CDR3 sequence: CASRPSSYNEQFF. The CDR3 nucleotides read TGTGCCAGCCGCCCCTCCTCCTACAATGAGCAGTTCTTC.

The chain employs TRBV7-9 and TRBJ1-1, with unresolved D. This CDR3 region has 14 residues. Deletions cut 1 base from V and 0 bases from J, with 6 bases between. CDR1 is SEHNR and CDR2 is FQNEAQ in the germline V gene (reference sequence). In nucleotides, the CDR3 is TGTGCCAGCAGCTTAGGGCAGATGAACACTGAAGCTTTCTTT. It specifies CASSLGQMNTEAFF. Based on the CDR3 plus reference TRBV7-9 and TRBJ1-1, the full variable domain is DTGVSQNPRHKITKRGQNVTFRCDPISEHNRLYWYRQTLGQGPEFLTYFQNEAQLEKSRLLSDRFSAERPKGSFSTLEIQRTEQGDSAMYLCASSLGQMNTEAFFGQGTRLTVV.

The chain employs TRBV5-6 and TRBJ2-7; 9 bases are shared with TRBD2. Per germline, CDR1 SGHDT and CDR2 YYEEEE. V lost 3 bases, J lost 4 bases, and 11 bases stayed unmatched. This CDR3 has 16 residues. CDR3: CASSYLETSGLYEQYV. The CDR3 nucleotides read TGTGCCAGCAGCTACTTAGAGACTAGCGGATTGTACGAGCAGTACGTC.

The chain couples TRBV5-8 to TRBJ1-5; D remains unclear. The CDR3 contains 16 residues. Trimming took off 0 bases at V and 0 bases at J, with 10 bases between the two ends. Per the germline V gene, CDR1 is SGHTS and CDR2 is YDEGEE. This CDR3 is CASSLVLGYSNQPQHF. The CDR3 DNA reads as TGTGCCAGCAGCTTGGTGTTGGGGTATAGCAATCAGCCCCAGCATTTT.

The chain links TRBV7-2 to TRBJ2-1, with 9 bases matching TRBD2. In germline, CDR1 is SGHTA, CDR2 FQGNSA. This CDR3 contains 16 residues. J lost 5 bases, V lost 2 bases, and 7 bases had no gene match. The CDR3 DNA reads as TGTGCCAGCAGCTTAAGATTGGCGGGGGGGAACAATGAGCAGTTCTTC. Translating gives CASSLRLAGGNNEQFF.

The V call is TRBV15, the J call TRBJ1-4; D gene unclear. Between the trimmed V and J ends, which lost 0 bases and 0 bases, there was a span of 8 bases. Per the germline V gene, CDR1 is LNHNV and CDR2 is YYDKDF (reference sequence). The length of the CDR3 is 16 residues. CDR3 region: CATSREWAATNEKLFF. CDR3 nucleotide sequence: TGTGCCACCAGCAGAGAGTGGGCGGCAACTAATGAAAAACTGTTTTTT.

The CDR3 sequence is CAWSTSGYNEQFF. CDR3 nucleotides: TGTGCCTGGAGCACTAGCGGGTACAATGAGCAGTTCTTC. V and J are TRBV30 and TRBJ2-1; 9 bases align to TRBD2. The length of the CDR3 is 13 residues. V gave up 3 bases and J gave up 4 bases; unmatched junction bases: 1. Germline V gives CDR1 GTSNPN, CDR2 SVGIG (reference sequence). Full variable domain (missing parts from reference TRBV30 and TRBJ2-1): SQTIHQWPATLVQPVGSPLSLECTVEGTSNPNLYWYRQAAGRGLQLLFYSVGIGQISSEVPQNLSASRPQDRQFILSSKKLLLSDSGFYLCAWSTSGYNEQFFGPGTRLTVL.

This chain links TRBV12-3 or TRBV12-4 with TRBJ1-2; possible D gene TRBD1, 6 bases. The CDR3 is 13 amino acids. The V end was cut by 5 bases, the J end by 2 bases, with 9 bases between. In nucleotides, the CDR3 is TGTGCCAGCAGTCCGGACAGAAACTATGGCTACACCTTC. Its translation: CASSPDRNYGYTF.

V is TRBV7-6 and J is TRBJ1-2; D uncertain. There are 16 residues in the CDR3. The germline CDR1 and CDR2 sequences are SGHVS and FNYEAQ. Trimming took off 1 base at V and 8 bases at J, with 20 bases between the two ends. CDR3: CASSLGAPSPILGYTF. DNA of the CDR3: TGTGCCAGCAGCTTAGGGGCTCCGAGCCCTATCTTGGGCTACACCTTC.

This clone has ten or more counts. The chain joins TRBV28 to TRBJ1-3; D might be TRBD1 (5 bases). V was cut by 7 bases and J by 0 bases, with 16 bases left in between. Germline V gives CDR1 MDHEN, CDR2 SYDVKM. CDR3 length: 16 residues. The CDR3 coding sequence is TGTGCCAGCACCACGACAGTCCTAAGCTCTGGAAACACCATATATTTT. Translating it yields CASTTTVLSSGNTIYF.

As DNA, the CDR3 is TGCAGTGCTAGTCGCAGCCCGAACACTGAAGCTTTCTTT. It translates to CSASRSPNTEAFF. The V call is TRBV20-1, the J call TRBJ1-1; D call uncertain. V was cut by 3 bases and J by 1 base, with 9 bases left in between. Germline CDR1 is DFQATT and CDR2 is SNEGSKA (reference sequence). The CDR3 is 13 amino acids.

This chain connects TRBV5-5 to TRBJ2-5; 9 bases align to TRBD1. This CDR3 spans 17 amino acids. Germline trimming cut 3 bases from V and 5 bases from J; bases unmatched to any gene: 14. CDR1 and CDR2 from the germline V gene are SGHKS and YYEKEE (reference sequence). The DNA for the CDR3 is TGTGCCAGCAGCTCCACCCGGGACAGGGCCTCTCGGGAGACCCAGTACTTC. It specifies CASSSTRDRASRETQYF.

The chain uses TRBV6-5 and TRBJ1-6, with D possibly being TRBD1 (5 bases). CDR1 MNHEY and CDR2 SVGAGI come from the germline V gene. V was cut by 2 bases and J by 7 bases, with 9 bases left in between. The CDR3 loop spans 14 amino acids. Here the CDR3 DNA reads TGTGCCAGCAGTTACCCGGGGGGGAATTCACCCCTCCACTTT. It is translated as CASSYPGGNSPLHF.

This sequence joins TRBV11-2 and TRBJ2-2; 12 nucleotides agree with TRBD1. Germline CDR1 SGHAT, CDR2 FQNNGV. The CDR3 loop spans 16 amino acids. Trimming took 5 bases from V and 2 from J; bases not matched to a gene: 3. The chain's CDR3 is CASSGGTGGNTGELFF. The CDR3 DNA reads TGTGCCAGCAGCGGAGGGACAGGGGGCAACACCGGGGAGCTGTTTTTT.

The rearrangement joins TRBV19 to TRBJ1-5; TRBD1 matches at 8 bases. In germline, CDR1 is LNHDA, CDR2 SQIVND (reference sequence). V dropped 10 bases and J dropped 2; count of bases not matched to a gene: 4. The CDR3 covers 13 residues. CDR3 coding DNA: TGTGCCACAAGGGGACAGGGCAATCAGCCCCAGCATTTT. Protein product: CATRGQGNQPQHF.

The V gene is TRBV2, the J gene TRBJ1-1; 9 positions agree with TRBD1. This CDR3 spans 13 amino acids. Per germline, CDR1 SNHLY and CDR2 FYNNEI. Trimming removed 6 bases from V and 5 bases from J; junction bases left unmatched: 4. The CDR3 DNA is TGTGCCAGCAGGCCGACAGGGGGAACTGAAGCTTTCTTT. Amino acids: CASRPTGGTEAFF. The complete variable domain, with remaining parts taken from reference TRBV2 and TRBJ1-1, reads EPEVTQTPSHQVTQMGQEVILRCVPISNHLYFYWYRQILGQKVEFLVSFYNNEISEKSEIFDDQFSVERPDGSNFTLKIRSTKLEDSAMYFCASRPTGGTEAFFGQGTRLTVV.

The chain combines TRBV13 with TRBJ2-4, with 7 bases matching TRBD2. The germline V gene encodes CDR1 PRHDT and CDR2 FYEKMQ (reference sequence). The length of the CDR3 is 15 residues. Trimming at V came to 1 base and at J to 7 bases, leaving 7 bases not matched to a gene. The CDR3 region has the DNA TGTGCCAGCAGCTTAGAAAAGGGAGGGGTGAACATTCAGTACTTC. It is translated as CASSLEKGGVNIQYF.